This TCR beta chain stems from a study of spatial heterogeneity in lung cancer. Time point given: sample taken at primary tumor resection. Whole RNA, which was extracted from tumor, nontumor lung tissue or frozen PBMC, was sequenced without any cell sorting. TCR cDNA molecules each had a unique molecular identifier. TCRdb re-called the 5' RACE reads with MiXCR, one entry per CDR3 protein. This sample has over 45,000 distinct CDR3 sequences; over 4.5% occur once, and the top ten carry over 8.5%. This clonotype has at least ten counts. This sequence originates from a male donor with early-stage non-small cell lung cancer. Source: PBMCs, taken at surgery.

The chain's CDR3 is CATSNPSGSTDTQYF. The CDR3 DNA sequence: TGTGCCACCTCTAATCCTAGCGGGAGCACAGATACGCAGTATTTT. This chain uses TRBV10-3 with TRBJ2-3; 8 bases are a match to TRBD2. The CDR3 is 15 amino acids. The trim removed 10 bases at V and 0 bases at J, leaving 9 bases unmatched. In germline, CDR1 is ENHRY, CDR2 SYGVKD.